What follows are 25 T cell receptor beta chains derived from one specimen sequenced in a study of T cells in Graves' hyperthyroidism and ophthalmopathy. Researchers amplified the TCR beta CDR3 regions from RNA transcripts. The HTBI set primed first-round TCR CDR3 RT-PCR. MiXCR, run by TCRdb on the multiplex PCR reads, gives a single entry per CDR3 protein. The profile shows some 600,000 distinct CDR3 sequences, roughly 13% of them singletons. Sequenced input: blood. The receptors shown here come from a woman aged 25 to 45 with Graves' hyperthyroidism that later progressed to Graves' ophthalmopathy.

This clonotype occurred a few times. The chain uses TRBV5-1 and TRBJ2-1; D not certain. Germline V gene sequence: CDR1 SGHRS, CDR2 YFSETQ. The CDR3 consists of 14 residues. V lost 6 bases, J lost 2 bases, and 12 bases lay in between. For the CDR3, the DNA is TGCGCCAGCACCGGCTCAACGACCTACAATGAGCAGTTCTTC. It translates to CASTGSTTYNEQFF.

This clonotype showed up many times. This chain joins TRBV30 and TRBJ2-5; no clear D. The CDR3 sequence is 11 residues long. Trimming shortened V by 6 bases and J by 4 bases, and 9 bases separated the two germline ends. CDR1 GTSNPN and CDR2 SVGIG come from the germline V gene (reference sequence). The CDR3 DNA follows: TGTGCCTGCGCAGGTGCAGAGACCCAGTACTTC. Amino acid sequence: CACAGAETQYF.

In this sample, this clonotype turned up a few times. This rearrangement joins TRBV20-1 to TRBJ1-1; possibly TRBD1 for D (5 bases). With 3 bases removed from V and 4 bases from J, the gap between germline ends came to 12 bases. CDR1 and CDR2 (germline): DFQATT, SNEGSKA (reference sequence). The CDR3 extends over 13 amino acids. The CDR3 nucleotides are TGCAGTGCTAGTGCCCGGGGGGTCACTGAAGCTTTCTTT. Protein: CSASARGVTEAFF.

The genes are TRBV11-2 and TRBJ1-4, with a possible D match to TRBD1 (6 bases). V dropped 6 bases and J dropped 0 bases, with 14 bases sitting between them. Germline CDR1 reads SGHAT; CDR2 reads FQNNGV. CDR3 length: 16 amino acids. CDR3 coding DNA: TGTGCCAGCAGGGCAGGGGAGGAGTCAACTAATGAAAAACTGTTTTTT. Its protein product is CASRAGEESTNEKLFF.

This clonotype has just a few counts. The rearrangement links TRBV7-8 to TRBJ1-2; 9 nucleotides align to TRBD1. The CDR3 totals 14 residues. Germline CDR1 reads SGHVS; CDR2 reads FQNEAQ. Germline trimming cut 2 bases from V and 4 bases from J; bases unmatched to any gene: 2. The CDR3 reads CASSLRTGVYGYTF. CDR3 nucleotides: TGTGCCAGCAGCTTACGGACAGGGGTCTATGGCTACACCTTC. The full variable domain, with the rest looked up from reference TRBV7-8 and TRBJ1-2, is GAGVSQSPRYKVAKRGQDVALRCDPISGHVSLFWYQQALGQGPEFLTYFQNEAQLDKSGLPSDRFFAERPEGSVSTLKIQRTQQEDSAVYLCASSLRTGVYGYTFGSGTRLTVV.

This clonotype showed up many times. The chain uses TRBV30 and TRBJ1-5; no firm D call. This CDR3 region has 13 residues. Germline V gene lookup returns CDR1 GTSNPN and CDR2 SVGIG (reference sequence). Trimming took 0 bases from V and 3 from J, leaving 6 bases between them. The CDR3: CAWSVTPNQPQHF. CDR3 in DNA: TGTGCCTGGAGTGTGACCCCCAATCAGCCCCAGCATTTT.

This clonotype showed up many times. The chain combines TRBV5-1 with TRBJ1-4; 9 bases agree with TRBD1. Looked up from germline, CDR1 is SGHRS and CDR2 is YFSETQ. The CDR3 has 15 residues. With 6 bases clipped from V and 4 bases from J, the junction kept 7 bases outside the gene matches. CDR3: CASKRTGQGNEKLFF. The CDR3 DNA sequence: TGCGCCAGCAAAAGAACGGGACAGGGTAATGAAAAACTGTTTTTT.

This chain joins TRBV20-1 and TRBJ2-2, with 7 bases fitting TRBD2. The CDR3 spans 15 residues. Germline trimming cut 6 bases from V and 0 bases from J; bases unmatched to any gene: 7. CDR1 and CDR2 (germline): DFQATT, SNEGSKA (reference sequence). Here the CDR3 reads CSALLAVANTGELFF. The CDR3 nucleotides read TGCAGTGCGCTTCTAGCGGTAGCGAACACCGGGGAGCTGTTTTTT.

The table lists this clonotype with many counts. J is TRBJ2-4 and V is TRBV5-1; either TRBD1 or TRBD2 may fit D (5 bases each). Trimming took off 4 bases at V and 0 bases at J, with 11 bases between the two ends. The germline V gene has CDR1 SGHRS and CDR2 YFSETQ. The CDR3 length is 15 residues. The CDR3 reads CASSPGTGAKNIQYF. The CDR3 bases are TGCGCCAGCAGCCCGGGGACGGGAGCCAAAAACATTCAGTACTTC.

This clonotype was detected a few times. The V and J genes are TRBV4-1 and TRBJ1-3; D gene unclear. There are 15 residues in the CDR3. Germline assignment: CDR1 MGHRA and CDR2 YSYEKL. V dropped 4 bases and J dropped 7 bases, with 17 bases sitting between them. CDR3 residues: CASSRSIPLVNTIYF. DNA for the CDR3: TGCGCCAGCAGCCGGTCCATTCCTTTAGTCAACACCATATATTTT.

In its sample, this clonotype was seen a few times. Germline and junction disagree at one end, which may indicate a read error. This chain joins TRBV10-3 and TRBJ1-3; tentatively, D is TRBD1 (5 bases). CDR3 length equals 15 residues. Germline CDR1 and CDR2: ENHRY and SYGVKD. The CDR3, as DNA: TGTGCCATCAGCCCGGACACCTACTCTAGAAACACCATATATTTT. Encoded protein: CAISPDTYSRNTIYF.

Comment on this clonotype: This may be a read error, as it is one base from a much larger clone. The J gene is TRBJ1-5, the V gene TRBV6-1; D possibly corresponds to TRBD1 (6 bases). In germline, CDR1 is MNHNS, CDR2 SASEGT. Trimming stripped 0 bases from V and 7 bases from J, with 10 bases between. This CDR3 is 14 amino acids long. The CDR3 DNA sequence: TGTGCCAGCAGTGAAGCCCAGGGGCACCAGCCCCAGCATTTT. This sequence encodes CASSEAQGHQPQHF.

This clonotype appeared many times. The junction departs from germline at one end; a sequencing error may be responsible. The rearrangement uses TRBV2 and TRBJ2-5, with no clear D. This CDR3 comprises 13 residues. Germline CDR1 SNHLY, CDR2 FYNNEI. The CDR3 bases are TGTGCCAGCTCCCGCCTTACTGTTTCCTACGATGACTTC. Its translation is CASSRLTVSYDDF.

This clonotype has at least ten counts. The CDR3 is CASSEASGRNARETQYF. The CDR3 DNA sequence: TGTGCCAGCAGTGAGGCTAGCGGGAGAAACGCCCGAGAGACCCAGTACTTC. The chain recombines TRBV25-1 with TRBJ2-5, with 10 bases matching TRBD2. CDR1 and CDR2 from the germline V gene are MGHDK and SYGVNS. The V segment lost 3 bases and the J segment 4 bases; nucleotides outside the gene matches: 11. CDR3 size: 17 residues.

On this clonotype: At one end, the junction sequence differs from germline, possibly due to a read error. J is TRBJ1-2 and V is TRBV12-3 or TRBV12-4; 7 bases agree with TRBD1. This CDR3 is 15 amino acids long. The CDR3, as DNA: TGTGACAGCAGTTTAGTCGTTGGGACAGTCTATGGCCACACCTTC. Protein: CDSSLVVGTVYGHTF.

This clonotype was recorded at least ten times. This chain links TRBV3-1 with TRBJ1-2; D is ambiguous. The CDR3 sequence is 13 residues long. Looked up from germline, CDR1 is LGHDT and CDR2 is YNNKEL (reference sequence). The V gene lost 0 bases and the J gene lost 7 bases, with 9 bases spanning the gap. CDR3 amino acids: CASSQDTLPGYTF. As DNA, the CDR3 is TGTGCCAGCAGCCAAGACACCTTGCCTGGCTACACCTTC.

The genes are TRBV19 and TRBJ2-3, with 8 positions matching TRBD1. After removal of 6 bases from V and 5 bases from J, the junction contained 4 bases not matched to a gene. CDR3 length: 13 amino acids. From germline, CDR1 is LNHDA and CDR2 SQIVND (reference sequence). This chain's CDR3 is CASSRQGIDTQYF. In nucleotides, the CDR3 is TGTGCCAGTAGCCGACAGGGGATAGATACGCAGTATTTT.

This clonotype came up a few times. The V gene is TRBV28, the J gene TRBJ1-5; 9 nucleotides agree with TRBD1. CDR1 and CDR2 (germline): MDHEN, SYDVKM. J lost 7 bases, V lost 0 bases, and 4 bases had no gene match. The CDR3 consists of 15 residues. As DNA, the CDR3 is TGTGCCAGCAGTTTATGGGGACAGGGAAGCCAGCCCCAGCATTTT. This gives the protein CASSLWGQGSQPQHF.

This clonotype was detected ten times or more. The chain has TRBV12-3 or TRBV12-4 and TRBJ1-5; D remains unclear. The CDR3 is 15 amino acids. Trimming left V 6 bases short and J 0 bases short, with 12 bases between. In nucleotides, the CDR3 is TGTGCCAGCAGAGGAGGCTCTAATAGCAATCAGCCCCAGCATTTT. Amino acids: CASRGGSNSNQPQHF.

The genes are TRBV4-3 and TRBJ2-1, with 9 nucleotides matching TRBD2. Trimming at V came to 4 bases and at J to 6 bases, leaving 7 bases not matched to a gene. This CDR3 has 15 residues. CDR1 is LGHNA and CDR2 is YSLEER in the germline V gene. The CDR3 spells CASSPLGLAPNEQFF. The DNA of the CDR3 is TGCGCCAGCAGCCCTTTGGGACTAGCTCCCAATGAGCAGTTCTTC.

The sample holds one count of this clonotype. The chain is built from TRBV19 and TRBJ2-1; TRBD2 agrees at 8 bases. This CDR3 has 17 residues. The germline V gene encodes CDR1 LNHDA and CDR2 SQIVND (reference sequence). The V segment lost 3 bases and the J segment 2 bases; nucleotides outside the gene matches: 9. The CDR3 here is CASSISASGPPYNEQFF. CDR3 bases: TGTGCCAGTAGTATCTCGGCTAGCGGGCCCCCCTACAATGAGCAGTTCTTC. Full variable domain (remainder filled in from reference TRBV19 and TRBJ2-1): DGGITQSPKYLFRKEGQNVTLSCEQNLNHDAMYWYRQDPGQGLRLIYYSQIVNDFQKGDIAEGYSVSREKKESFPLTVTSAQKNPTAFYLCASSISASGPPYNEQFFGPGTRLTVL.

The table lists this clonotype with a few counts. This chain connects TRBV18 to TRBJ2-2; no definite D call. Deletions cut 3 bases from V and 4 bases from J, with 15 bases between. Germline values: CDR1 KGHSH, CDR2 LQKENI. The CDR3 has 16 residues. DNA for the CDR3: TGTGCCAGCTCACCTCCTATGTCCCCGGTCACCGGGGAGCTGTTTTTT. It specifies CASSPPMSPVTGELFF. Combining the CDR3 with reference TRBV18 and TRBJ2-2 gives the whole variable domain NAGVMQNPRHLVRRRGQEARLRCSPMKGHSHVYWYRQLPEEGLKFMVYLQKENIIDESGMPKERFSAEFPKEGPSILRIQQVVRGDSAAYFCASSPPMSPVTGELFFGEGSRLTVL.

The chain recombines TRBV4-1 with TRBJ2-7; D is undetermined. The CDR3 has 12 residues. Germline V gene lookup returns CDR1 MGHRA and CDR2 YSYEKL. V was trimmed by 2 bases and J by 6 bases, leaving 8 bases between them. CDR3 sequence (DNA): TGCGCCAGCAGCCAAAGTTTCTCCGAGCAGTACTTC. Encoded protein: CASSQSFSEQYF.

V is TRBV11-2 and J is TRBJ1-4; D uncertain. The germline CDR1 and CDR2 sequences are SGHAT and FQNNGV. The CDR3 spans 12 residues. Trimming pared 5 bases from V and 14 bases from J, leaving 15 bases between. CDR3 in DNA: TGTGCCAGCAGCCTCGGAGAAGGGCTCCTGTTTTTT. This gives the protein CASSLGEGLLFF.

Points on this clonotype: One junction end disagrees with the germline gene, perhaps due to a read error. This chain uses TRBV24-1 with TRBJ2-1; TRBD2 aligns across 14 bases. CDR1 KGHDR and CDR2 SFDVKD come from the germline V gene. CDR3 size: 20 residues. The CDR3 spells CATSDSQGTSGSLSYNAQFF. The CDR3 DNA follows: TGTGCCACCAGTGATTCGCAGGGGACTAGCGGGAGCCTCTCCTACAATGCGCAGTTCTTC.